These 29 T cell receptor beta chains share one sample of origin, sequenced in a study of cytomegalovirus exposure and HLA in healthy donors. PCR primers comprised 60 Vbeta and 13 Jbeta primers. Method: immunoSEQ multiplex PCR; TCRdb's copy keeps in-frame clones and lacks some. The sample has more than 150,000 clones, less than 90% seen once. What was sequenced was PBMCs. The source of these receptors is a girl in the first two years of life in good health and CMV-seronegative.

The CDR3 here is CASSAAGGGYTF. CDR3 coding DNA: TGTGCCAGCAGCGCCGCGGGCGGTGGCTACACCTTC. The chain carries TRBV2 and TRBJ1-2; D unclear. V lost 6 bases and J 7 bases, leaving 12 bases between the germline ends. The length of the CDR3 is 12 residues. CDR1 SNHLY and CDR2 FYNNEI come from the germline V gene.

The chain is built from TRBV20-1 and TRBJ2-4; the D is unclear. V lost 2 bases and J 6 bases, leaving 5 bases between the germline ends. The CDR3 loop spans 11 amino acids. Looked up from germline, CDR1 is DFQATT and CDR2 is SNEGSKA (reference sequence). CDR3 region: CSARPSNIQYF. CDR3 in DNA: TGCAGTGCTAGACCCTCAAACATTCAGTACTTC.

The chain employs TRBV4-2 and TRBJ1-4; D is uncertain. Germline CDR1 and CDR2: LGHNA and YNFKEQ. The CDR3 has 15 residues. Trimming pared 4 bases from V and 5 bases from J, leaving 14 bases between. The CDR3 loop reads CASSRSYGLNEKLFF. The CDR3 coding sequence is TGTGCCAGCAGCCGTTCGTACGGTTTGAATGAAAAACTGTTTTTT.

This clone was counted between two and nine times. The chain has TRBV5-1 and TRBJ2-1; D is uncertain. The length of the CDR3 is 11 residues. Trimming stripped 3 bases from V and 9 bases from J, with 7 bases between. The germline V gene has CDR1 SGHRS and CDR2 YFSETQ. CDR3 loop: CASSSSFEQFF. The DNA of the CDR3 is TGCGCCAGCAGCTCAAGCTTTGAGCAGTTCTTC. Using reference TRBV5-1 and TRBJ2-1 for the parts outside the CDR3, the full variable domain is KAGVTQTPRYLIKTRGQQVTLSCSPISGHRSVSWYQQTPGQGLQFLFEYFSETQRNKGNFPGRFSGRQFSNSRSEMNVSTLELGDSALYLCASSSSFEQFFGPGTRLTVL.

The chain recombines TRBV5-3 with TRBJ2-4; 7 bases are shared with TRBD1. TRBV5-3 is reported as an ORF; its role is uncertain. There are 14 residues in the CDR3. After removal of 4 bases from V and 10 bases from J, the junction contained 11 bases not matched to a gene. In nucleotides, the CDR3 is TGTGCCAGAAGCGCCCGGCAGGGGGTATGGATTCAGTACTTC. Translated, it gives CARSARQGVWIQYF.

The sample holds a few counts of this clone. For the CDR3, the DNA is TGTGCCAGCAGCTTCTCACTAGTTCTTGGGGCCAACGTCCTGACTTTC. It specifies CASSFSLVLGANVLTF. The chain combines TRBV7-2 with TRBJ2-6, with a weak D call TRBD2 (5 bases). The germline CDR1 and CDR2 sequences are SGHTA and FQGNSA. V was clipped by 3 bases and J by 3 bases, with 12 bases between them. The CDR3 sequence is 16 residues long.

CDR3 protein: CASKGTSGRNYEQYF. The CDR3 DNA sequence: TGTGCCAGCAAAGGGACTAGCGGGAGGAACTACGAGCAGTACTTC. The V and J genes are TRBV6-5 and TRBJ2-7; 15 nucleotides match TRBD2. Germline-derived CDR1 and CDR2 are MNHEY and SVGAGI. The junction had 4 bases not matched to a gene; V was cut back by 7 bases and J by 3 bases. This CDR3 contains 15 residues.

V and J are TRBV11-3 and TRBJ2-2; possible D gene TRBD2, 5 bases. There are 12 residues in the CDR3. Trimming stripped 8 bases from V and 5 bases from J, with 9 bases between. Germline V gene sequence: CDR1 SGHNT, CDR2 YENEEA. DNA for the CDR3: TGTGCCAGCTCCCAGCGGACCGGGGAGCTGTTTTTT. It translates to CASSQRTGELFF.

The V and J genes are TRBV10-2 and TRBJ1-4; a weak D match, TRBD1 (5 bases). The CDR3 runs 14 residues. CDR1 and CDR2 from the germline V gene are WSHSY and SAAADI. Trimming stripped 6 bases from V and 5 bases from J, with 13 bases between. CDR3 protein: CASRPSQGNEKLFF. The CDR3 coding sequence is TGCGCCAGCAGGCCTTCTCAGGGAAATGAAAAACTGTTTTTT.

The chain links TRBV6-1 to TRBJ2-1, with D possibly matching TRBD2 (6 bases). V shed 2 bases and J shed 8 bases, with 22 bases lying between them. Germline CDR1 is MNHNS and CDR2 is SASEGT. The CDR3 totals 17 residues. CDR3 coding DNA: TGTGCCAGCAGTGAATACCCTGACGGGGGTAATGACGATGAGCAGTTCTTC. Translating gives CASSEYPDGGNDDEQFF.

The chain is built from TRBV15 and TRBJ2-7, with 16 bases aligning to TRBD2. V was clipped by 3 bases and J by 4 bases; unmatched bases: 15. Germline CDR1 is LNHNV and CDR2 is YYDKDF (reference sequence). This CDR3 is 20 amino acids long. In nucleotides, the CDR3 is TGTGCCACCAGCAGTCCACAGCCAGGGACTAGCGGGGGGGAAGCGTACGAGCAGTACTTC. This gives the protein CATSSPQPGTSGGEAYEQYF.

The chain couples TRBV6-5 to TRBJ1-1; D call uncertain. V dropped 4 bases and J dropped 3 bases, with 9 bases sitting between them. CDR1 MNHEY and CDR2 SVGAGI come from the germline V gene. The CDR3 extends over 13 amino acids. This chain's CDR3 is CASSWAGDTEAFF. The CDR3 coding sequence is TGTGCCAGCAGTTGGGCGGGAGACACTGAAGCTTTCTTT.

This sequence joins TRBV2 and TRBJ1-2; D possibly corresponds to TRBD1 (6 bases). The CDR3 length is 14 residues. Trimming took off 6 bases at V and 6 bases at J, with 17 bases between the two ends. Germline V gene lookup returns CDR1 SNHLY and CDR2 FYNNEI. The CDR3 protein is CASSSTGWSDGYTF. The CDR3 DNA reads TGTGCCAGCAGCTCAACAGGGTGGAGCGATGGCTACACCTTC.

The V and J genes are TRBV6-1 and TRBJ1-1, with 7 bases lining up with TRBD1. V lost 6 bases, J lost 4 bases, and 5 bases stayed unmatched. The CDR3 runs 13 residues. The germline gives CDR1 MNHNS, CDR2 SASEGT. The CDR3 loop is CASRPGTATEAFF. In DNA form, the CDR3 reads TGTGCCAGCAGACCTGGGACAGCCACTGAAGCTTTCTTT.

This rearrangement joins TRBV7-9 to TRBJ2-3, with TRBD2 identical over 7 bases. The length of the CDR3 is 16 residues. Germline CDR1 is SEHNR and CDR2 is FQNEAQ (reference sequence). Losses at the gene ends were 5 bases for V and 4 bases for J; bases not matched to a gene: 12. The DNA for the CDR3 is TGTGCCAGCAGCCCGTGGGAAGCGGGGACGGCAGATACGCAGTATTTT. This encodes CASSPWEAGTADTQYF.

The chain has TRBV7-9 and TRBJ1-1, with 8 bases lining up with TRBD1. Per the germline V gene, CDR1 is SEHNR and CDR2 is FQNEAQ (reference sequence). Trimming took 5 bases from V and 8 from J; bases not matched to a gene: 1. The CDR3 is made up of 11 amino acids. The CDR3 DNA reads TGTGCCAGCAGCCGGACAGGGGAAGCTTTCTTT. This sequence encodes CASSRTGEAFF.

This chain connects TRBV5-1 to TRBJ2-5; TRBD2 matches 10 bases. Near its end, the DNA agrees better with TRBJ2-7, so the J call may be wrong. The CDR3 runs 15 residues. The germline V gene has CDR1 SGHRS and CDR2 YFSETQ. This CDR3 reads CASSRLAGNSYEQYF. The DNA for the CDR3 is TGCGCCAGCAGCAGACTAGCGGGTAACTCCTACGAGCAGTACTTC.

Here the CDR3 DNA reads TGCGCCAGCAGCTTTTTAGGCGGAGAGACCCAGTACTTC. Encoded protein: CASSFLGGETQYF. This chain links TRBV5-1 with TRBJ2-5, with unresolved D. This CDR3 comprises 13 residues. Trimming left V 2 bases short and J 4 bases short, with 9 bases between. Per the germline V gene, CDR1 is SGHRS and CDR2 is YFSETQ.

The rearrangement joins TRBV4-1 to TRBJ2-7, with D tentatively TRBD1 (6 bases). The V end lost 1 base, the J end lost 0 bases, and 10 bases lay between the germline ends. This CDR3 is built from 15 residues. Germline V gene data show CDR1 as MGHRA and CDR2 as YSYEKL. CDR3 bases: TGCGCCAGCAGCCAAGGGCAGGGGTTCTCCTACGAGCAGTACTTC. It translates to CASSQGQGFSYEQYF.

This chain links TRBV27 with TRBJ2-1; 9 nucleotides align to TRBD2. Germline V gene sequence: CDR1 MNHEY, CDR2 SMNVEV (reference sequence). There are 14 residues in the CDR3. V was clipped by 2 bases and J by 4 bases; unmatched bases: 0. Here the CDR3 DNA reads TGTGCCAGCAGTTTAACTAGCGGGTACAATGAGCAGTTCTTC. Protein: CASSLTSGYNEQFF.

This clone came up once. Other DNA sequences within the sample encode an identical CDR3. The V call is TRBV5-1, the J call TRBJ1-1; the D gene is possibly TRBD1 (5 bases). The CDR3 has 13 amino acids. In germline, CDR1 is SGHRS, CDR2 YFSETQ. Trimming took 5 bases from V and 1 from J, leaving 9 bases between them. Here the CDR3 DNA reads TGCGCCAGCAGTCTACAGGAGAACACTGAAGCTTTCTTT. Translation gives CASSLQENTEAFF.

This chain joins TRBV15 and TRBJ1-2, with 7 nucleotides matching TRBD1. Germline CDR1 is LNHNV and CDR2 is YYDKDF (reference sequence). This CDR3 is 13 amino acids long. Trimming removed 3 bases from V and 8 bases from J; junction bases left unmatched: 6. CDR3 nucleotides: TGTGCCACCAGCAGGACGGTAGGGGGCGGCTACACCTTC. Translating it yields CATSRTVGGGYTF.

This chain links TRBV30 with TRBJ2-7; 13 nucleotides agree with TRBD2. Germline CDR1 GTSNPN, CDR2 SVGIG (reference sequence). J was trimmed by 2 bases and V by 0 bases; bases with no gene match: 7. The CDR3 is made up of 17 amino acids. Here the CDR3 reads CAWSVLAGGPSTYEQYF. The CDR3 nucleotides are TGTGCCTGGAGTGTACTAGCGGGGGGGCCGAGCACCTACGAGCAGTACTTC.

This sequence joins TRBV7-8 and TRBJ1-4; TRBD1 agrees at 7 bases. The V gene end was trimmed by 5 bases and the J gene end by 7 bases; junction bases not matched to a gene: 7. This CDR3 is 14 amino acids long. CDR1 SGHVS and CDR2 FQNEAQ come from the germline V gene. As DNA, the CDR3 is TGTGCCAGCAGCCAACAGGGGCTTGGTGAAAAACTGTTTTTT. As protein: CASSQQGLGEKLFF.

CDR3 amino acids: CASSGLAGSSYNEQFF. The CDR3 DNA reads as TGTGCCAGCAGCGGACTAGCGGGGAGCTCCTACAATGAGCAGTTCTTC. V is TRBV9 and J is TRBJ2-1, with 11 bases fitting TRBD2. J was trimmed by 0 bases and V by 3 bases; bases with no gene match: 2. CDR3 length: 16 amino acids. The germline V gene has CDR1 SGDLS and CDR2 YYNGEE.

CDR3 nucleotides: TGCGCCAGCAGCGTATCAAGATCCGGGGGGAATGAGCAGTTCTTC. Residues: CASSVSRSGGNEQFF. This rearrangement joins TRBV5-1 to TRBJ2-1; 7 bases map to TRBD2. Looked up from germline, CDR1 is SGHRS and CDR2 is YFSETQ. J lost 7 bases, V lost 4 bases, and 11 bases had no gene match. The length of the CDR3 is 15 residues.

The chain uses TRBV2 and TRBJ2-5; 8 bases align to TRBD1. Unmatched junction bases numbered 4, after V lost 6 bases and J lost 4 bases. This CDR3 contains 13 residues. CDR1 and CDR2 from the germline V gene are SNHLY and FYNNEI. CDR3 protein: CASSSRGRETQYF. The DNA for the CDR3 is TGTGCCAGCAGCTCCAGGGGGCGAGAGACCCAGTACTTC.

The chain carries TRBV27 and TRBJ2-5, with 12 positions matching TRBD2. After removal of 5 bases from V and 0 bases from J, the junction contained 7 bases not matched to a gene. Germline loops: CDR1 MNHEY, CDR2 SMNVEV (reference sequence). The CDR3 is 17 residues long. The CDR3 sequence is CASSILAGGGYQETQYF. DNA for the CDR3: TGTGCCAGCAGTATCCTAGCGGGAGGGGGGTACCAAGAGACCCAGTACTTC.

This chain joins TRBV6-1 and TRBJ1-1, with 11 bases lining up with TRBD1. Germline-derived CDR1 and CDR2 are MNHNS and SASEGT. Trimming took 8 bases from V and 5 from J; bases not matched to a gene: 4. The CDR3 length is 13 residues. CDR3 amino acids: CASPGTGGTEAFF. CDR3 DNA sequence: TGTGCCAGCCCCGGGACAGGGGGGACTGAAGCTTTCTTT.